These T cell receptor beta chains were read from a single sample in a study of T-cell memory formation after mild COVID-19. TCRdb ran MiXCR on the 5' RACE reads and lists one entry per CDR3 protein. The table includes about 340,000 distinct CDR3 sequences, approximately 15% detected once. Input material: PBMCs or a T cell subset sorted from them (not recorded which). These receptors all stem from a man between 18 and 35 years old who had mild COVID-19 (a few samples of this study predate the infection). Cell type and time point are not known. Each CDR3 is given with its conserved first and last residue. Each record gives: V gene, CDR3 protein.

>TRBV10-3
CAISDPAGGLTKNIQYF
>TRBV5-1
CASSFGQAEDTQYF
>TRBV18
CASSPAYQETQYF
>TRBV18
CASSIRGSGANVLTF
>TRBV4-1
CASSPKRSQRGEQFF
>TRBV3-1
CASSARTGAEVETQHF
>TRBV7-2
CASFGGTEAFF
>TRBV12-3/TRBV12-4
CASTELPGDLTGELFF
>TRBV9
CASSVSGGGSAYGYTF
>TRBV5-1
CASSLRGNRILHGDTQYF
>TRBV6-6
CASSLRQESNPHGYTF
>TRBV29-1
CSVLPGAGAAGEQYF
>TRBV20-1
CSARVLAGTRSYNEQFF
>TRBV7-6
CASSLAGGITSGANVLTF
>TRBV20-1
CSANRETQYF
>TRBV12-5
CASGFSVNTEAFF
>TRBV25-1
CASSGGDEQFF
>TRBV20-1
CSASPSRGGRRETQYF
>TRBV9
CASSVGLGAETQYF
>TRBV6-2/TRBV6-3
CASSYLWLQGAYNEQFF
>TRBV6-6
CASLVGTGATYEQYF
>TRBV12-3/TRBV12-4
CASNFGQGVNTIYF
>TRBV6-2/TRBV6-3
CASTHRDLTITDTQYF
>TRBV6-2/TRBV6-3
CASSYPPVGDPDPDTQYF
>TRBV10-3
CATSGLAVDTQYF
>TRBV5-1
CASSLYSRRRDPADTQYF
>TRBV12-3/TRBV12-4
CASSTDRVSQSHDADTQYF
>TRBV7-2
CASSPGQGKITEAFF
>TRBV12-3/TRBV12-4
CASSPNLQLLTF
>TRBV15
CATSEGLTASSYEQYF
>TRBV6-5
CASRRFSGGDTQYF
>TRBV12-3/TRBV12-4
CASSSNSGARDTQYF
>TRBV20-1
CSARGQGGNSPLHF
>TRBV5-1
CASSQGTGGLLSGNTIYF
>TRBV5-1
CASSPGTMSQETQYF
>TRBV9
CASSLGDRGFNIQYF
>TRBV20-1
CSARDLGDEQYF
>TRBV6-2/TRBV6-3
CASTYWGGLDDNEQFF
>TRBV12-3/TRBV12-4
CASSFMRGGLETQYF
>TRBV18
CASSPEETQYF
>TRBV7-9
CASSSRETFNYGYTF
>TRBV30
CAWVMRDTEAFF
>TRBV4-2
CASSQPYLAGAKNIQYF
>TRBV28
CASSPHGTVRLNTEAFF
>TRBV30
CAWKALSGRGSGNTIYF
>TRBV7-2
CASSLQGAVETQYF
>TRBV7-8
CASSQNLDTQYF
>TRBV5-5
CASSFWEPDTQYF